Only a few counts were recorded for the clone carrying this TCR beta chain. CDR3-region Arm-PCR and iRepertoire HTBI primers produced the TCR beta libraries. One entry per CDR3 protein, called by TCRdb with MiXCR from the multiplex PCR reads. The sample has around 480,000 distinct CDR3 sequences, about 16% seen once. The time point: newly diagnosed GD, antithyroid drugs for less than 3 months. Generation of the TCR library employed RNA extracted from PBMCs. The sample originates from a study of regulatory T cells in long-lasting Graves disease. The V gene lost 4 bases and the J gene lost 0 bases, with 12 bases spanning the gap. CDR3 length: 15 amino acids. Germline-derived CDR1 and CDR2 are MGHRA and YSYEKL. These same data were also listed under a study on T cells in Graves' hyperthyroidism and ophthalmopathy. From that paper: Carried out on the TCR CDR3, a first-round RT-PCR used the HTBI primer set.

V usage is TRBV4-1 and J usage is TRBJ1-2; D may be TRBD1 (5 bases). The TCR originated in a woman aged 35-65 years with Graves disease. Sequencing used peripheral blood mononuclear cells (PBMCs), obtained at new diagnosis, from a patient treated with antithyroid drugs. DNA for the CDR3: TGCGCCAGCAGCCCTAGGGGAGAGGCTAACTATGGCTACACCTTC. Its protein product is CASSPRGEANYGYTF.